Reported below is one T cell receptor (beta chain). Its antigen is as yet unknown. The V gene's germline CDR1 is MNHNS and CDR2 SASEGT. The CDR3 covers 14 residues. V was pared by 3 bases and J by 5 bases, with 6 bases of the junction left unmatched. The sample belongs to a study of cytomegalovirus exposure and HLA in healthy donors. Study-wide context: An analysis done earlier identified approximately 120 million unique TCR beta sequences from approximately 180 million T cells.

Researchers ran the PCR with 60 Vbeta and 13 Jbeta primers. Profiled with immunoSEQ multiplex PCR; TCRdb holds only in-frame clones, not every one. The data show over 150,000 clones, about 70% seen once. Overall study results and limits: Association of a missense DCLRE1C variant with TCR beta V- and J-gene trimming was reported in a later analysis. The study listed about 150 cytomegalovirus-associated TCR beta chains.

The J gene is TRBJ2-5, the V gene TRBV6-1, with TRBD1 matching 7 bases. Input material: PBMCs. The clonotype was recovered from a woman aged 35 to 49 in good health and CMV-seropositive. The CDR3 DNA reads as TGTGCCAGCAGTGAGGCAGGGGGTGCCGAGACCCAGTACTTC. Its translation is CASSEAGGAETQYF.